A single sample gave rise to the 2 T cell receptor beta chains below, sequenced in a study of vaccination effects on CD4 cells after COVID-19. Using immunoSEQ multiplex PCR, the repertoire was profiled, and TCRdb retains in-frame clones only, with some absent. The data show tens of thousands of clones, approximately 71% seen once. Their specific antigens are unknown. Isolation of CD4+ T cells took place after less than twelve days of culture. Specimen: CD4+ T cells from PBMCs cultured without peptide, collected before COVID-19 vaccination. The origin of the receptors is a human donor who received a COVID-19 vaccine.

The V and J genes are TRBV21-1 and TRBJ2-6. TRBV21-1 is designated a pseudogene. CDR3 length: 20 amino acids. CDR3 nucleotides: TGTGCCAGCAGCAAAACTCCGAATGGGATACCGACACCTGGGGCCAACGTCCTGACTTTC. Amino acid sequence: CASSKTPNGIPTPGANVLTF.

The chain combines TRBV14 with TRBJ2-3, with 7 bases matching TRBD1. The V segment lost 1 base and the J segment 5 bases; nucleotides outside the gene matches: 6. Germline CDR1 is SGHDN and CDR2 is FVKESK. The CDR3 is made up of 15 amino acids. The CDR3 protein is CASSQGTGFLDTQYF. The CDR3 nucleotides are TGTGCCAGCAGCCAAGGGACAGGATTCTTAGATACGCAGTATTTT.